This TCR beta chain appears in the sequencing data of a study of blood T cell repertoires in COVID-19. Study-wide background: Some COVID-19 samples were acute and others convalescent; all came from the United States, Italy and Spain. The cDNA or gDNA used as material had been derived from T cells, B-cell-depleted T cells, or PBMCs.

Study processing details: Estimates of nucleated cell counts were drawn from the amplification of reference gene primers. This table comes from immunoSEQ multiplex PCR, and its TCRdb copy is limited to in-frame clones, with some not included. V, J and clone size are those of that table, while D and trimming were read from the DNA. Of 150,000 to 200,000 clones listed, under 80% are singletons. Trimming took 0 bases from V and 15 from J; bases not matched to a gene: 15. CDR3 length equals 15 residues. Germline loops: CDR1 GTSNPN, CDR2 SVGIG (reference sequence). The origin of this receptor is a man aged 50 to 60 who had recovered from COVID-19. Sequencing was performed on peripheral blood. The genes are TRBV30 and TRBJ2-1; 9 nucleotides agree with TRBD2. This CDR3 is CAWSVSFWREGRPFF. The CDR3 nucleotides read TGTGCCTGGAGTGTATCATTCTGGCGGGAGGGCCGTCCGTTCTTC.